These T cell receptor beta chains were read from a single sample in a study of cytomegalovirus exposure and HLA in healthy donors. Profiled with immunoSEQ multiplex PCR; TCRdb holds only in-frame clones, not every one. The sample comprises fewer than 150,000 clones, roughly three quarters of which are singletons, and about 2% rests with the top ten. Sequencing input: PBMCs. The receptors were gathered from a man aged 25-45 years in good health and CMV-seronegative. CDR3s leave out the opening cysteine and the closing phenylalanine or tryptophan. Size is omitted from some rows. Given values are once, few, many or a class for expanded clones.

v_gene	abundance	j_gene	CDR3aa
TRBV5-4	few	TRBJ2-7	ASSSRSGREPPYEQY
TRBV5-1	-	TRBJ1-1	ASSPGQGATEAF
TRBV5-8	-	TRBJ2-3	ASSLSLAGVQDTQY
TRBV7-6	-	TRBJ2-3	ASSLTLAGSTDTQY
TRBV27	-	TRBJ2-6	ASTPSSGANVLT
TRBV4-2	-	TRBJ2-1	ASSHWRASSYNEQF
TRBV28	-	TRBJ2-2	ASSLGVTSGRKDTGELF
TRBV27	-	TRBJ2-3	ASSFLGPPGRDTQY
TRBV13	-	TRBJ2-1	ASSLGLAGVSDEQF
TRBV7-2	-	TRBJ1-1	ASSFLAEAAF
TRBV2	-	TRBJ2-3	ASGFRLVTDTQY
TRBV6-1	-	TRBJ2-7	ASIPGQGASEQY
TRBV5-1	many	TRBJ2-1	ASSSGTGSDEQF
TRBV19	-	TRBJ2-7	ASSIDQRTRVKYEQY
TRBV27	once	TRBJ1-5	ASSSGTGGWQPQH
TRBV7-9	-	TRBJ1-1	SSSSYTEAF
TRBV10-3	once	TRBJ2-6	AITSEGGGANVLT
TRBV27	few	TRBJ2-7	ASSSLRGRDEQY
TRBV28	-	TRBJ1-4	ASSLRQGYEKLF
TRBV2	-	TRBJ2-5	ATKQTPRQETQY
TRBV5-4	once	TRBJ2-2	ASSQLRNRGTTGELF
TRBV6-1	-	TRBJ1-2	ASSGPATGYGYT
TRBV6-5	-	TRBJ2-7	ASSYSTNPAGEQY
TRBV6-1	-	TRBJ2-7	ASHRETYEQY
TRBV19	-	TRBJ1-3	ASSTTGDPSGNTIY
TRBV2	-	TRBJ2-1	ASSQRELGEQF
TRBV25-1	once	TRBJ2-1	ASSVPEGNRRSLNEQF
TRBV9	-	TRBJ2-1	ASSGTSGTPGDNEQF
TRBV9	-	TRBJ2-2	ASSASSGKITGELF
TRBV6-5	-	TRBJ1-3	ASSYSGPAGNTIY
TRBV27	-	TRBJ1-5	ASSLNWFQPQH
TRBV19	once	TRBJ2-7	ASSGATGGYEQY
TRBV5-6	few	TRBJ1-1	ASSFSTGNMNTEAF
TRBV6-5	-	TRBJ1-5	ASSLSGQPQH
TRBV5-4	-	TRBJ2-5	ASSSPGGGSETQY
TRBV28	-	TRBJ2-1	ASSQPGTSVQF
TRBV10-3	-	TRBJ2-7	AIRGGVYEQY
TRBV5-5	-	TRBJ2-3	ASSLARGLGTDTQY
TRBV10-2	-	TRBJ1-1	ASNRQGTTEAF
TRBV19	-	TRBJ1-1	ASSIDLRETEAF
TRBV5-6	-	TRBJ2-5	ASSLAETQY
TRBV19	few	TRBJ2-1	ASSIDYDEQF
TRBV5-4	once	TRBJ2-2	ASTPGGRNTGELF
TRBV18	few	TRBJ2-3	ASSPRREGTDTQY
TRBV4-1	-	TRBJ1-1	ASSQGIGGGDTEAF
TRBV19	-	TRBJ1-1	ASSTWTGSWSAHTEAF
TRBV9	once	TRBJ2-3	ASSPQRNTQY
TRBV2	-	TRBJ1-1	ASRTGTGLAEAF
TRBV5-1	-	TRBJ2-4	ASSKGTSGSERAKNIQY
TRBV20-1	-	TRBJ2-1	SARMANEQF
TRBV5-6	-	TRBJ1-1	ASSRGREAF
TRBV10-3	-	TRBJ2-3	AISSDRNTQY
TRBV5-4	-	TRBJ1-2	ASSFTGGNGYT
TRBV30	-	TRBJ1-6	AWVGQGDSPLH
TRBV4-2	-	TRBJ2-3	ASSQAWDRGDTQY
TRBV5-4	once	TRBJ1-4	ASSTTGNAYEKLF
TRBV27	-	TRBJ2-1	ASSLTALAGVYNEQF
TRBV28	-	TRBJ1-4	ASSQRDRSQLF
TRBV27	-	TRBJ2-7	ASSLRAPGLAILWVYEQY